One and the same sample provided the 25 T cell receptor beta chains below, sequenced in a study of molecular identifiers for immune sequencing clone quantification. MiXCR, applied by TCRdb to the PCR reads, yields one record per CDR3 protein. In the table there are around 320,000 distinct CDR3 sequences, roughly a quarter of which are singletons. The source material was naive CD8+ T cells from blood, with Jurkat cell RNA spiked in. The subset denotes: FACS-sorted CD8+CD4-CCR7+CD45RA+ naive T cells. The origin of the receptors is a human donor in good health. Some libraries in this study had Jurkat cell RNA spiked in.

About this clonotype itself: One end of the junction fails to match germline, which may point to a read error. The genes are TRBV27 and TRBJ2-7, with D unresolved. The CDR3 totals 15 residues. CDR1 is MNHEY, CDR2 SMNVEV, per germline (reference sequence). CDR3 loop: CASSLARTLSYEQYF. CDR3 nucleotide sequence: TGCGCCAGCAGTTTGGCCAGGACGCTCTCCTACGAGCAGTACTTC.

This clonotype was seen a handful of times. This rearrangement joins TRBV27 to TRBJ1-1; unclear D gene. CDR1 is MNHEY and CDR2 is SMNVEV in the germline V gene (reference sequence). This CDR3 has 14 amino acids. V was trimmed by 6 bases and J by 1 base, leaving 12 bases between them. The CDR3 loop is CASRLGSPNTEAFF. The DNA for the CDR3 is TGTGCCAGCAGGTTGGGCAGCCCGAACACTGAAGCTTTCTTT.

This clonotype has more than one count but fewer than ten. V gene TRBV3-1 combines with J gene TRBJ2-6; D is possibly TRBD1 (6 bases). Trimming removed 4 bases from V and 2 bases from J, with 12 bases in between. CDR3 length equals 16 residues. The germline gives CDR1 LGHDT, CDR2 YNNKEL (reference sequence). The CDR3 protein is CASSPRQVAGANVLTF. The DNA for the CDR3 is TGTGCCAGCAGCCCGAGACAGGTAGCTGGGGCCAACGTCCTGACTTTC.

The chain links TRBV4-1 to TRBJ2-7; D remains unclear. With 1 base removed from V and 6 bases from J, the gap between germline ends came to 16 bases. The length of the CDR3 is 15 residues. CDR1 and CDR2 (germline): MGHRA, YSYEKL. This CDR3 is CASSQVLGNMGEQYF. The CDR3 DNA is TGCGCCAGCAGCCAAGTTCTAGGGAACATGGGCGAGCAGTACTTC.

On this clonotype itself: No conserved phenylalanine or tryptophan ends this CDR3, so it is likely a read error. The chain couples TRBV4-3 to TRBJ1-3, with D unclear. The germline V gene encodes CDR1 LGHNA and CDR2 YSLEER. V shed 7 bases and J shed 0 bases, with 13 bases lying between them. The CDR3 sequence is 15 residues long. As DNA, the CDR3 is TGCGCCAGCACCTCGTGGGTGGGCTCTGGAAACACCATATATCTT. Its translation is CASTSWVGSGNTIYL.

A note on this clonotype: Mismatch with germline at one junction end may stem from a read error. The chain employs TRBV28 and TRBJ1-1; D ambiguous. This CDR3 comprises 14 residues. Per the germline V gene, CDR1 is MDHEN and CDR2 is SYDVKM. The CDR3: CASSLSWANTGAFF. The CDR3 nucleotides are TGTGCCAGCAGTTTAAGTTGGGCGAACACTGGAGCTTTCTTT.

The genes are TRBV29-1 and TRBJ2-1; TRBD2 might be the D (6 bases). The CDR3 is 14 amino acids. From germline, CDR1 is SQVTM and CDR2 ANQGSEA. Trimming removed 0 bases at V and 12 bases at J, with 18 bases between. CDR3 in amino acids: CSVEEAPPGSGQFF. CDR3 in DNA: TGCAGCGTTGAAGAGGCCCCCCCCGGGAGTGGGCAGTTCTTC.

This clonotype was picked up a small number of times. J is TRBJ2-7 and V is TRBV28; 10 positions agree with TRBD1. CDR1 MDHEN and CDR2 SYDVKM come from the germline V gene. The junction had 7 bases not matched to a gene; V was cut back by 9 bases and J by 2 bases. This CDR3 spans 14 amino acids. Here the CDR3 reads CASEGTGDPYEQYF. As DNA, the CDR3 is TGTGCCAGTGAAGGGACAGGGGACCCCTACGAGCAGTACTTC.

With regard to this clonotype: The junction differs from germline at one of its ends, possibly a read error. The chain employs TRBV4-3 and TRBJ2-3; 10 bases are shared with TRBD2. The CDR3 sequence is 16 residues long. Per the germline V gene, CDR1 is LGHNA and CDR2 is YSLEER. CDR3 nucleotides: TGCGCCAGCAGTCACGAGTCTAGCGGGGGAGCAGATACGCTGTATTTT. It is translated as CASSHESSGGADTLYF.

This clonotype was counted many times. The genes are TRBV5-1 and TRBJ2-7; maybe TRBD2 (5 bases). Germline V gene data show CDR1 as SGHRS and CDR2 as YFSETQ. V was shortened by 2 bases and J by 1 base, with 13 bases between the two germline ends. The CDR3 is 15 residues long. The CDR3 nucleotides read TGCGCCAGCAGCTTTGAATCGAGAGGGTCCTACGAGCAGTACTTC. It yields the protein CASSFESRGSYEQYF.

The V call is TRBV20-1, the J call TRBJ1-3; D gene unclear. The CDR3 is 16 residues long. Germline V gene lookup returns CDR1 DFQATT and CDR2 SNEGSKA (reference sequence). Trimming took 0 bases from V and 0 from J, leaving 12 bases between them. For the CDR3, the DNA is TGCAGTGCTAGAGATAGGCACGGCAACTCTGGAAACACCATATATTTT. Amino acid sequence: CSARDRHGNSGNTIYF.

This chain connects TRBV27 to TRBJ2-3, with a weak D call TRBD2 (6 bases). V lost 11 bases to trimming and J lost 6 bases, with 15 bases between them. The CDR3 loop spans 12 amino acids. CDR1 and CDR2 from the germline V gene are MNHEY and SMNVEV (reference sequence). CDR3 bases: TGTGCCGTGCGGGGTCTCGAGGATACGCAGTATTTT. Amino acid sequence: CAVRGLEDTQYF.

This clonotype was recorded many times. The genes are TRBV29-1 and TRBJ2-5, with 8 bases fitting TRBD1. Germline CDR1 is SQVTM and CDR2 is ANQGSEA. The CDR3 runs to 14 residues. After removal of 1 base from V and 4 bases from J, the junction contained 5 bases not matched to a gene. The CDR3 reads CSVEVSRGRETQYF. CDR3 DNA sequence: TGCAGCGTTGAAGTTAGCAGGGGGCGAGAGACCCAGTACTTC.

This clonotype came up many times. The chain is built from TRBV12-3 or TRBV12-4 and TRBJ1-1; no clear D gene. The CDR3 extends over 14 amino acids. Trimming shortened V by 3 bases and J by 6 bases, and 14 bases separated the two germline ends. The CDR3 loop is CASSFPDRSAEAFF. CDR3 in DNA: TGTGCCAGCAGTTTTCCTGATCGCTCGGCTGAAGCTTTCTTT.

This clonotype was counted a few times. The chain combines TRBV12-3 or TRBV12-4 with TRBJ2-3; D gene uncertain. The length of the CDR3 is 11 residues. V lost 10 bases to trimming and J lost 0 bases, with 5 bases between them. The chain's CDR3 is CATLSTDTQYF. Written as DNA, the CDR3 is TGTGCCACCTTAAGCACAGATACGCAGTATTTT.

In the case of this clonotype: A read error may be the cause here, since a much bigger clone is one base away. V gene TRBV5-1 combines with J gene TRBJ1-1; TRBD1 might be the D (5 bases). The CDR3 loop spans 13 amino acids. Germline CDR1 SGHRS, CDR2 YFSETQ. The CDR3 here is CASGFGTNTEAFF. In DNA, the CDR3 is TGCGCCAGCGGCTTTGGGACCAACACTGAAGCTTTCTTT.

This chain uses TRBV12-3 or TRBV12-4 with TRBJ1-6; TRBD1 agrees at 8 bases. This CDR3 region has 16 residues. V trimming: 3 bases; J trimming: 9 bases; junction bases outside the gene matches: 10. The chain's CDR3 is CASSLGQGALSSPLHF. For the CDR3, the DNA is TGTGCCAGCAGTTTGGGTCAGGGGGCTTTGAGTTCACCCCTCCACTTT.

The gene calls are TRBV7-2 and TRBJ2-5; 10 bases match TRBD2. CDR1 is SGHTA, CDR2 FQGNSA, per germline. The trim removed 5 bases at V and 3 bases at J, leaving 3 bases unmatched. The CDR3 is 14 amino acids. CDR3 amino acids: CASSTSGAKETQYF. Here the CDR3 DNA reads TGTGCCAGCAGCACTAGCGGGGCAAAAGAGACCCAGTACTTC.

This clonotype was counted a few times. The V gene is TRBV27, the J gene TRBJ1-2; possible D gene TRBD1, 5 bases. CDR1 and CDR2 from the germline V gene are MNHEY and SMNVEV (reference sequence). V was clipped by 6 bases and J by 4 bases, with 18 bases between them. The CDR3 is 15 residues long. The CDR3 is CASSSGTGLSYGYTF. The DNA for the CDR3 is TGTGCCAGCAGCTCCGGGACGGGGTTAAGCTATGGCTACACCTTC.

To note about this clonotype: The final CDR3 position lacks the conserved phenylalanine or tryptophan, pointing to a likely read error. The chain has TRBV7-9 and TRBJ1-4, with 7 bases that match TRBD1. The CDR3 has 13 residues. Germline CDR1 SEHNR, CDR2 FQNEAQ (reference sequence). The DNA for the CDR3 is TGTGCCAGCTCGGACAGGAGTCATGAAATACTGTTTCTT. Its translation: CASSDRSHEILFL.

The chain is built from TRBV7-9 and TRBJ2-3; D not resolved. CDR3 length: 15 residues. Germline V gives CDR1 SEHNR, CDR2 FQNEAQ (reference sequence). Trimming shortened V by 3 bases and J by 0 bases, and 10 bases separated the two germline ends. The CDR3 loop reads CASSFWQDSTDTQYF. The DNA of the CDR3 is TGTGCCAGCAGCTTTTGGCAGGATAGCACAGATACGCAGTATTTT.

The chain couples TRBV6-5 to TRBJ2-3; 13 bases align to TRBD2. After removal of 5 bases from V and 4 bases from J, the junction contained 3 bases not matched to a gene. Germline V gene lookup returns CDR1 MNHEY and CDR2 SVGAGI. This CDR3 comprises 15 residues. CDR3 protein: CASSLGTSGADTQYF. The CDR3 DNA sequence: TGTGCCAGCAGTCTAGGGACTAGCGGGGCAGATACGCAGTATTTT.

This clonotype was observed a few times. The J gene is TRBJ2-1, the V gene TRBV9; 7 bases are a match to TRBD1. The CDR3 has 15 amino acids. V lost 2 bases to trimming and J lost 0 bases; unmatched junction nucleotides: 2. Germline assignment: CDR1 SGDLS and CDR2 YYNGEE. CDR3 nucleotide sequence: TGTGCCAGCAGCGTTGGACAGGTCTCCTACAATGAGCAGTTCTTC. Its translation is CASSVGQVSYNEQFF.

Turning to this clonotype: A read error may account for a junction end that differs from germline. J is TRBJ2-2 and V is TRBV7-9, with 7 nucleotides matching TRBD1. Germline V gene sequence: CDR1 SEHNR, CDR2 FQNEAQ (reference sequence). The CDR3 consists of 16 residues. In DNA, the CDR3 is TGTACCAGCAGCTTAGACGACAGGGCGAACACCGGGGAGCTGTTTTTT. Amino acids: CTSSLDDRANTGELFF.

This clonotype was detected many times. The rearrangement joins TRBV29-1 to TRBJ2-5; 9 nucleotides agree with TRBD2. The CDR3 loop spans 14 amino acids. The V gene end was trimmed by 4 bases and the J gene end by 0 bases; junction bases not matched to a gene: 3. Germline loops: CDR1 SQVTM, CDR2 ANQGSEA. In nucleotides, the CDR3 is TGCAGCGTTGGCAGCGGGGGGTACCAAGAGACCCAGTACTTC. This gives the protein CSVGSGGYQETQYF.